Below are 32 T cell receptor beta chains sequenced from a single sample in a study of T-cell memory formation after mild COVID-19. TCRdb passed the 5' RACE reads through MiXCR, listing each CDR3 protein once. The profile shows approximately 150,000 distinct CDR3 sequences, about 5.5% of them singletons. Sequencing was performed on PBMCs or a T cell subset sorted from them (not recorded which). These receptors all come from an adult woman who had mild COVID-19 (a few samples of this study predate the infection). Cell type and time point are not known.

This rearrangement joins TRBV6-5 to TRBJ2-7, with D tentatively TRBD1 (5 bases). CDR1 is MNHEY and CDR2 is SVGAGI in the germline V gene. Trimming pared 4 bases from V and 2 bases from J, leaving 18 bases between. CDR3 size: 16 residues. The CDR3 protein is CASSSFSAQGTYEQYF. The CDR3 bases are TGTGCCAGCAGTTCTTTTTCCGCCCAGGGAACCTACGAGCAGTACTTC.

This clonotype showed up many times. The CDR3 reads CSAEVAGEDTQYF. CDR3 sequence (DNA): TGCAGTGCGGAGGTAGCGGGAGAAGATACGCAGTATTTT. This chain connects TRBV20-1 to TRBJ2-3; TRBD2 agrees at 9 bases. CDR1 DFQATT and CDR2 SNEGSKA come from the germline V gene (reference sequence). V lost 6 bases, J lost 5 bases, and 6 bases stayed unmatched. The CDR3 runs to 13 residues.

Ten or more counts support this clonotype. The chain carries TRBV15 and TRBJ2-4; D not resolved. The CDR3 consists of 20 residues. Trimming pared 0 bases from V and 0 bases from J, leaving 21 bases between. The germline V gene encodes CDR1 LNHNV and CDR2 YYDKDF (reference sequence). CDR3 amino acids: CATSRDNLRRQLLAKNIQYF. CDR3 coding DNA: TGTGCCACCAGCAGAGATAACTTGAGGCGGCAACTACTAGCCAAAAACATTCAGTACTTC.

The CDR3 region is CASSTRLAGPTDTQYF. The CDR3 DNA sequence: TGTGCCAGCAGCACCAGACTAGCGGGACCCACAGATACGCAGTATTTT. This chain connects TRBV7-2 to TRBJ2-3; 11 bases are a match to TRBD2. J was trimmed by 2 bases and V by 5 bases; bases with no gene match: 6. Germline-derived CDR1 and CDR2 are SGHTA and FQGNSA. This CDR3 has 16 residues.

In this sample, this clonotype turned up many times. The chain recombines TRBV3-1 with TRBJ1-2; no firm D call. From germline, CDR1 is LGHDT and CDR2 YNNKEL (reference sequence). The CDR3 loop spans 12 amino acids. V was shortened by 8 bases and J by 0 bases, with 7 bases between the two germline ends. The CDR3: CASGGANYGYTF. CDR3 coding DNA: TGTGCCAGCGGCGGGGCTAACTATGGCTACACCTTC.

The chain combines TRBV10-3 with TRBJ2-4; TRBD2 aligns across 8 bases. V was pared by 2 bases and J by 0 bases, with 3 bases of the junction left unmatched. This CDR3 contains 16 residues. Germline values: CDR1 ENHRY, CDR2 SYGVKD. DNA for the CDR3: TGTGCCATCAGTGAGAGTCTAGCGGGAGCCAAAAACATTCAGTACTTC. Encoded protein: CAISESLAGAKNIQYF.

The J gene is TRBJ2-1, the V gene TRBV24-1; 8 bases are shared with TRBD2. V dropped 4 bases and J dropped 6; count of bases not matched to a gene: 7. Germline CDR1 is KGHDR and CDR2 is SFDVKD. The CDR3 extends over 15 amino acids. The CDR3 reads CATSESSGSCNEQFF. CDR3 bases: TGTGCCACCAGTGAATCTAGCGGGTCGTGCAATGAGCAGTTCTTC.

There are many counts of this clonotype. The V and J genes are TRBV20-1 and TRBJ2-7, with 13 bases fitting TRBD2. V was clipped by 5 bases and J by 5 bases; unmatched bases: 6. The CDR3 extends over 14 amino acids. Germline V lookup: CDR1 DFQATT, CDR2 SNEGSKA (reference sequence). The CDR3 nucleotides read TGCAGTGCTTTTAGGACTAGCGGGAGAAACGAGCAGTACTTC. Protein: CSAFRTSGRNEQYF.

This sequence joins TRBV21-1 and TRBJ1-1. TRBV21-1 is deemed a pseudogene. The CDR3 loop spans 12 amino acids. This chain's CDR3 is CASTLTLPEAFF. Here the CDR3 DNA reads TGTGCCAGCACCCTCACCCTCCCCGAAGCTTTCTTT.

The V and J genes are TRBV11-3 and TRBJ2-7; D gene unclear. CDR1 is SGHNT and CDR2 is YENEEA in the germline V gene. The CDR3 is made up of 15 amino acids. With 5 bases removed from V and 3 bases from J, the gap between germline ends came to 17 bases. The CDR3 DNA sequence: TGTGCCAGCAGCCCCTCCGATTCCCAGTTCTACGAGCAGTACTTC. Translated, it gives CASSPSDSQFYEQYF. The variable domain in full, with the rest retrieved from reference TRBV11-3 and TRBJ2-7, is EAGVVQSPRYKIIEKKQPVAFWCNPISGHNTLYWYLQNLGQGPELLIRYENEEAVDDSQLPKDRFSAERLKGVDSTLKIQPAELGDSAVYLCASSPSDSQFYEQYFGPGTRLTVT.

In this sample, this clonotype turned up many times. The rearrangement joins TRBV6-6 to TRBJ2-1, with 11 bases lining up with TRBD2. V trimming: 7 bases; J trimming: 6 bases; junction bases outside the gene matches: 8. The CDR3 has 15 residues. From germline, CDR1 is MNHNY and CDR2 SVGAGI (reference sequence). The CDR3 protein is CASTMTSGTPNEQFF. Here the CDR3 DNA reads TGTGCCAGCACTATGACTAGCGGGACCCCCAATGAGCAGTTCTTC.

This clonotype has a count of ten or more. The chain uses TRBV7-9 and TRBJ2-3; 13 bases agree with TRBD2. Unmatched junction bases numbered 5, after V lost 5 bases and J lost 3 bases. The germline gives CDR1 SEHNR, CDR2 FQNEAQ (reference sequence). The CDR3 sequence is 16 residues long. The CDR3 DNA follows: TGTGCCAGCAGCCCGGGGACTAGCGGGGAGACAGATACGCAGTATTTT. Amino acid sequence: CASSPGTSGETDTQYF.

There are a few counts of this clonotype. The chain employs TRBV7-2 and TRBJ2-2; 7 positions agree with TRBD1. CDR1 and CDR2 (germline): SGHTA, FQGNSA. The CDR3 contains 16 residues. Trimming at V came to 3 bases and at J to 1 base, leaving 5 bases not matched to a gene. CDR3 bases: TGTGCCAGCAGCTTCTCCGGGACAGTGAACACCGGGGAGCTGTTTTTT. As protein: CASSFSGTVNTGELFF. The full variable domain, with the rest looked up from reference TRBV7-2 and TRBJ2-2, is GAGVSQSPSNKVTEKGKDVELRCDPISGHTALYWYRQSLGQGLEFLIYFQGNSAPDKSGLPSDRFSAERTGGSVSTLTIQRTQQEDSAVYLCASSFSGTVNTGELFFGEGSRLTVL.

The V gene is TRBV9, the J gene TRBJ1-2, with D maybe TRBD1 (6 bases). This CDR3 comprises 16 residues. CDR1 SGDLS and CDR2 YYNGEE come from the germline V gene. Trimming removed 0 bases at V and 4 bases at J, with 16 bases between. The CDR3 DNA is TGTGCCAGCAGCGTAGCTCCTTCGGCCAGGGGCTATGGCTACACCTTC. Protein sequence: CASSVAPSARGYGYTF.

This clonotype turned up a few times. The V and J genes are TRBV6-5 and TRBJ1-1; 8 bases line up with TRBD1. V was clipped by 2 bases and J by 1 base; unmatched bases: 6. The CDR3 loop spans 16 amino acids. CDR1 and CDR2 from the germline V gene are MNHEY and SVGAGI. The CDR3 region has the DNA TGTGCCAGCAGTTACGGACAGGGCCGGGGGAACACTGAAGCTTTCTTT. This codes for CASSYGQGRGNTEAFF.

V is TRBV7-9 and J is TRBJ2-7, with 13 positions matching TRBD2. Per germline, CDR1 SEHNR and CDR2 FQNEAQ (reference sequence). V was pared by 5 bases and J by 7 bases, with 11 bases of the junction left unmatched. The CDR3 is made up of 16 amino acids. CDR3 nucleotides: TGTGCCAGCAGCACCCGTTGGACTAGCGGGAGTGGGGAGCAGTACTTC. Amino acids: CASSTRWTSGSGEQYF.

This clonotype showed up many times. The chain has TRBV18 and TRBJ2-3; D gene uncertain. With 3 bases removed from V and 2 bases from J, the gap between germline ends came to 6 bases. This CDR3 has 13 amino acids. Germline V gives CDR1 KGHSH, CDR2 LQKENI. Here the CDR3 DNA reads TGTGCCAGCTCACCCGGAGTCACAGATACGCAGTATTTT. It is translated as CASSPGVTDTQYF.

The chain links TRBV7-2 to TRBJ2-2; D is unclear. Trimming removed 3 bases at V and 3 bases at J, with 14 bases between. The CDR3 extends over 16 amino acids. Germline values: CDR1 SGHTA, CDR2 FQGNSA. The CDR3 spells CASSFILGLDTGELFF. The CDR3 nucleotides are TGTGCCAGCAGCTTCATTTTGGGTTTGGACACCGGGGAGCTGTTTTTT.

This clonotype was counted many times. This sequence joins TRBV5-1 and TRBJ1-6; D gene ambiguous. Germline CDR1 is SGHRS and CDR2 is YFSETQ. Deletions cut 3 bases from V and 0 bases from J, with 4 bases between. CDR3 length: 14 amino acids. The CDR3 here is CASSSGSYNSPLHF. As DNA, the CDR3 is TGCGCCAGCAGCTCGGGCTCCTATAATTCACCCCTCCACTTT.

This clonotype was found a few times. The chain uses TRBV3-1 and TRBJ2-1, with a weak D call TRBD1 (5 bases). The CDR3 loop spans 16 amino acids. CDR1 LGHDT and CDR2 YNNKEL come from the germline V gene (reference sequence). With 0 bases removed from V and 6 bases from J, the gap between germline ends came to 15 bases. In DNA, the CDR3 is TGTGCCAGCAGCCAAGAAGTATTCAGGGTGGTCAATGAGCAGTTCTTC. Its protein is CASSQEVFRVVNEQFF.

The chain couples TRBV11-2 to TRBJ1-6; TRBD1 matches at 8 bases. With 5 bases clipped from V and 5 bases from J, the junction kept 11 bases outside the gene matches. Germline CDR1 SGHAT, CDR2 FQNNGV. This CDR3 comprises 17 residues. The CDR3 DNA is TGTGCCAGCAGCCCCGCTCAGGGGGCATTACATAATTCACCCCTCCACTTT. Translated, it gives CASSPAQGALHNSPLHF.

This clonotype appeared a few times. The chain couples TRBV6-6 to TRBJ1-5; D is ambiguous. Germline V gene sequence: CDR1 MNHNY, CDR2 SVGAGI (reference sequence). The length of the CDR3 is 11 residues. V lost 9 bases and J lost 7, with 10 bases in between. The CDR3 region has the DNA TGTGCCAGTGGAGGGTACCAGCCCCAGCATTTT. As protein: CASGGYQPQHF.

This clonotype was found many times. This rearrangement joins TRBV21-1 to TRBJ2-3; TRBD2 reflects the table's D call only, with no check against the DNA. TRBV21-1 is deemed a pseudogene. CDR3 length equals 22 residues. In DNA form, the CDR3 reads TGTGCCAGCAGCAAAGAGGGGGGACTAGCGGGAGCTCGAACCTACCCCACAGATACGCAGTATTTT. This translates into CASSKEGGLAGARTYPTDTQYF.

The gene calls are TRBV12-3 or TRBV12-4 and TRBJ2-7, with 9 bases fitting TRBD1. Unmatched junction bases numbered 1, after V lost 4 bases and J lost 6 bases. The CDR3 has 12 amino acids. For the CDR3, the DNA is TGTGCCAGCAGTTACAGGGGGCGCGAGCAGTACTTC. It yields the protein CASSYRGREQYF.

This clonotype was found a few times. The chain joins TRBV5-1 to TRBJ2-3, with D hard to call. The germline V gene encodes CDR1 SGHRS and CDR2 YFSETQ. V was pared by 6 bases and J by 0 bases, with 11 bases between. CDR3 size: 14 residues. CDR3 sequence reads: CASTTRLSTDTQYF. CDR3 DNA: TGCGCCAGCACCACCCGACTTAGCACAGATACGCAGTATTTT.

This clonotype was detected ten times or more. The V call is TRBV18, the J call TRBJ1-2; D not certain. This CDR3 region has 17 residues. Germline values: CDR1 KGHSH, CDR2 LQKENI. V dropped 3 bases and J dropped 5 bases, with 22 bases sitting between them. The DNA of the CDR3 is TGTGCCAGCTCACCCTCCCGGCCGAGCATCTTTAGTTATGGCTACACCTTC. This codes for CASSPSRPSIFSYGYTF.

This clonotype has more than one count but fewer than ten. This chain joins TRBV29-1 and TRBJ2-7; perhaps TRBD2 as D (6 bases). The CDR3 is 14 residues long. The V and J ends lost 3 bases and 7 bases respectively, with 19 bases between them. In germline, CDR1 is SQVTM, CDR2 ANQGSEA. The CDR3, as DNA: TGCAGCGTTGACCTCGGGAGAAGGCGGGAAGAGCAGTACTTC. It codes for CSVDLGRRREEQYF.

This clonotype was seen ten or more times. The chain recombines TRBV20-1 with TRBJ1-2, with 9 bases lining up with TRBD1. Germline CDR1 and CDR2: DFQATT and SNEGSKA (reference sequence). The CDR3 totals 16 residues. The V gene end was trimmed by 1 base and the J gene end by 5 bases; junction bases not matched to a gene: 11. CDR3 sequence reads: CSARVDQGQGPYGYTF. Here the CDR3 DNA reads TGCAGTGCTAGAGTGGATCAGGGACAGGGCCCGTATGGCTACACCTTC.

The chain combines TRBV6-6 with TRBJ1-4; 7 bases fit TRBD1. The CDR3 is 18 amino acids. CDR1 and CDR2 (germline): MNHNY, SVGAGI (reference sequence). The junction had 12 bases not matched to a gene; V was cut back by 5 bases and J by 0 bases. DNA for the CDR3: TGTGCCAGCAGTCCCCGACAGGGAGGTCCCTCAACTAATGAAAAACTGTTTTTT. It codes for CASSPRQGGPSTNEKLFF.

This clonotype was recorded many times. The chain couples TRBV6-5 to TRBJ1-6; D remains ambiguous. The germline CDR1 and CDR2 sequences are MNHEY and SVGAGI. V was pared by 6 bases and J by 7 bases, with 7 bases between. The CDR3 covers 12 residues. The CDR3, as DNA: TGTGCCAGCAGGACCCTGAATTCACCCCTCCACTTT. As protein: CASRTLNSPLHF.

This clonotype was recorded many times. The rearrangement joins TRBV5-1 to TRBJ2-1; the match to TRBD2 covers 7 bases. The CDR3 is made up of 12 amino acids. V trimming: 3 bases; J trimming: 15 bases; junction bases outside the gene matches: 9. The germline CDR1 and CDR2 sequences are SGHRS and YFSETQ. The CDR3 sequence is CASSSLGGTPFF. CDR3 in DNA: TGCGCCAGCAGCTCGCTCGGGGGGACCCCGTTCTTC.

The chain has TRBV24-1 and TRBJ1-5; D ambiguous. Germline V gives CDR1 KGHDR, CDR2 SFDVKD. V shed 1 base and J shed 9 bases, with 9 bases lying between them. The CDR3 has 13 amino acids. CDR3 region: CATSDFSDGPQHF. In nucleotides, the CDR3 is TGTGCCACCAGTGATTTTTCTGATGGGCCCCAGCATTTT.